This T cell receptor (beta chain) was sequenced in a study of regulatory and conventional T cells in RAG deficiency. Here immunoSEQ multiplex PCR was the method, and the copy in TCRdb shows in-frame clones only, minus some. There are 30,000 to 40,000 clones in the sample; about 89% occur only once, and approximately 15% lies in the top ten. The CDR3 spans 13 residues. CDR1 is SQVTM and CDR2 is ANQGSEA in the germline V gene. The J segment lost 7 bases and the V segment lost 6 bases, leaving 8 bases of the junction unmatched. Overall study findings and caveats: Shannon entropy fell and Simpson indices rose in RAG-deficient patients.

Worth noting for this clone: What it recognizes is unknown.

The data also belong to a second study, concerning regulatory T cells. From that study: The PCR used 52 TRBV and 13 TRBJ primers.

This receptor was obtained from a human donor in good health. Material: CD8+ T cells sorted from blood. This chain connects TRBV29-1 to TRBJ1-4, with 7 nucleotides matching TRBD1. The CDR3 spells CSVMTGQVEKLFF. CDR3 coding DNA: TGCAGCGTCATGACAGGGCAGGTTGAAAAACTGTTTTTT.